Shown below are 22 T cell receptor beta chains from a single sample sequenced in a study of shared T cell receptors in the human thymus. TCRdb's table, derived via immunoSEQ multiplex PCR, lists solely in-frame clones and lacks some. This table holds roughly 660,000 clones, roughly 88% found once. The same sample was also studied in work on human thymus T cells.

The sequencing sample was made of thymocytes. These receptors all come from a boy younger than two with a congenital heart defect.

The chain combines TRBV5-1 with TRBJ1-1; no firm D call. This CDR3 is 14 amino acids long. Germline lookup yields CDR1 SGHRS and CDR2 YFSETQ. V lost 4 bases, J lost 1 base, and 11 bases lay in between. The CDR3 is CASSLQARNTEAFF. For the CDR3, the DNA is TGCGCCAGCAGCCTCCAGGCGAGGAACACTGAAGCTTTCTTT. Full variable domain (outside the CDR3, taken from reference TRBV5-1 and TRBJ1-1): KAGVTQTPRYLIKTRGQQVTLSCSPISGHRSVSWYQQTPGQGLQFLFEYFSETQRNKGNFPGRFSGRQFSNSRSEMNVSTLELGDSALYLCASSLQARNTEAFFGQGTRLTVV.

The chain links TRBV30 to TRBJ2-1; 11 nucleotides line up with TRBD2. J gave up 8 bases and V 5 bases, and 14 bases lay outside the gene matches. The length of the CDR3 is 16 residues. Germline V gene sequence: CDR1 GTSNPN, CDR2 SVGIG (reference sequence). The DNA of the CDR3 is TGTGCCTGGGGCCGAGTGGCTAGCGGGAGGTCATATGAGCAGTTCTTC. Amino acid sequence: CAWGRVASGRSYEQFF. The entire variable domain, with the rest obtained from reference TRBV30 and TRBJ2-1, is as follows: SQTIHQWPATLVQPVGSPLSLECTVEGTSNPNLYWYRQAAGRGLQLLFYSVGIGQISSEVPQNLSASRPQDRQFILSSKKLLLSDSGFYLCAWGRVASGRSYEQFFGPGTRLTVL.

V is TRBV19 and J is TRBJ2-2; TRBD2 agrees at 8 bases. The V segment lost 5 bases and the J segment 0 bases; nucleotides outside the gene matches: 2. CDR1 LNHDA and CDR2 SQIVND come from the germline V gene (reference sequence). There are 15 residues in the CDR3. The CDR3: CASSFSGTNTGELFF. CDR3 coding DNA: TGTGCCAGTAGTTTTAGCGGGACGAACACCGGGGAGCTGTTTTTT.

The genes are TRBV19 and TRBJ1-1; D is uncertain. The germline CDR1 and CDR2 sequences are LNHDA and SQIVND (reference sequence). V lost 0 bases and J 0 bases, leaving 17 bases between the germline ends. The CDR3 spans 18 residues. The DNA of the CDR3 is TGTGCCAGTAGTATAGAAACCCTCGGTGGAGACCTGAACACTGAAGCTTTCTTT. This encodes CASSIETLGGDLNTEAFF.

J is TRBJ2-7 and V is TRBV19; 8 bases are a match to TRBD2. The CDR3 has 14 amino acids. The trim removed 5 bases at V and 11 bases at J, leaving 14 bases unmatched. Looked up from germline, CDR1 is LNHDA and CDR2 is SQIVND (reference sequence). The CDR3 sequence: CASSLPETSALKYF. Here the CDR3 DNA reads TGTGCCAGTAGTTTACCCGAGACTAGCGCCCTAAAGTACTTC. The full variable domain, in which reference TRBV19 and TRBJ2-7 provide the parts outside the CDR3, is DGGITQSPKYLFRKEGQNVTLSCEQNLNHDAMYWYRQDPGQGLRLIYYSQIVNDFQKGDIAEGYSVSREKKESFPLTVTSAQKNPTAFYLCASSLPETSALKYFGPGTRLTVT.

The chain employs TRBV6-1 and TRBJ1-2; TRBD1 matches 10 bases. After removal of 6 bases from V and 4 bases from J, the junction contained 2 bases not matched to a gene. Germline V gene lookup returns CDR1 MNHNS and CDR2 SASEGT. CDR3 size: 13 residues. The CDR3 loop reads CASRGTGAYGYTF. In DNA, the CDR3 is TGTGCCAGCAGAGGGACAGGGGCCTATGGCTACACCTTC.

CDR3 in amino acids: CASSGRLAGATEQFF. The CDR3, as DNA: TGTGCCAGCAGCGGACGACTAGCGGGAGCCACTGAGCAGTTCTTC. The chain employs TRBV9 and TRBJ2-1, with 12 positions matching TRBD2. Per the germline V gene, CDR1 is SGDLS and CDR2 is YYNGEE. J gave up 9 bases and V 3 bases, and 7 bases lay outside the gene matches. The CDR3 sequence is 15 residues long. The entire variable domain, with the rest obtained from reference TRBV9 and TRBJ2-1, is as follows: DSGVTQTPKHLITATGQRVTLRCSPRSGDLSVYWYQQSLDQGLQFLIQYYNGEERAKGNILERFSAQQFPDLHSELNLSSLELGDSALYFCASSGRLAGATEQFFGPGTRLTVL.

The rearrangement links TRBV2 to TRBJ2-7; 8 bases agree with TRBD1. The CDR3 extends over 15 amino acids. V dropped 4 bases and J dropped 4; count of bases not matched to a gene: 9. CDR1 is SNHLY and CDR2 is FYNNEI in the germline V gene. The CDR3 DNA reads TGTGCCAGCAGTGTGGGTCGGGACAGGAATTACGAGCAGTACTTC. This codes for CASSVGRDRNYEQYF.

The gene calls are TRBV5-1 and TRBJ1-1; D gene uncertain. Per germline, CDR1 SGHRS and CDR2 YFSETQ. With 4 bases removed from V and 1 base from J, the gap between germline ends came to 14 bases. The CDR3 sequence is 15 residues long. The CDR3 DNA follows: TGCGCCAGCAGCCTTCCGGGGAGGGAGAACACTGAAGCTTTCTTT. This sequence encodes CASSLPGRENTEAFF.

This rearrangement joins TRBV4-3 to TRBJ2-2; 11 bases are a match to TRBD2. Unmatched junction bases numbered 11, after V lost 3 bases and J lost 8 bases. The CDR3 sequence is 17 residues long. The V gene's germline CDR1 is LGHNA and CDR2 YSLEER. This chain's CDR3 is CASSHFRSSGREGELFF. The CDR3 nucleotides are TGCGCCAGCAGCCACTTTCGGAGTAGCGGGAGGGAGGGGGAGCTGTTTTTT.

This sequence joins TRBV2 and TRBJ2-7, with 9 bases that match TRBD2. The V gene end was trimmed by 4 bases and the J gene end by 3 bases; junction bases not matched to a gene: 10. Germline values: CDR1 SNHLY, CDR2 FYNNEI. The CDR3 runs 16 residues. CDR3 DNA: TGTGCCAGCAGTGGGGGAAGCGGGAGGACGTTCTACGAGCAGTACTTC. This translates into CASSGGSGRTFYEQYF.

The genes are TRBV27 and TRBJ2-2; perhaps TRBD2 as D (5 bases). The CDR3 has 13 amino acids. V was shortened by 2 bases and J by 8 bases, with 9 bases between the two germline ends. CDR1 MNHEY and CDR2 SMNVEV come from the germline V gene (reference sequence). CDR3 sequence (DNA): TGTGCCAGCAGTTTAAGGAGGAGAGGGGAGCTGTTTTTT. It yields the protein CASSLRRRGELFF.

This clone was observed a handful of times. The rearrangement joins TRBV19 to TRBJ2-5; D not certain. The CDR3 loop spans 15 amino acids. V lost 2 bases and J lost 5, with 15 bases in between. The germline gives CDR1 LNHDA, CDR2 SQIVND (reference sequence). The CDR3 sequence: CASSISPKLYETQYF. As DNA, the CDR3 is TGTGCCAGTAGTATAAGCCCTAAACTCTACGAGACCCAGTACTTC.

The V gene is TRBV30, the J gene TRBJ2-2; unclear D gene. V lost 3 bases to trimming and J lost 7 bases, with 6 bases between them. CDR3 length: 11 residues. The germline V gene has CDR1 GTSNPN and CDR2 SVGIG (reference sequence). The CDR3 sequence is CAWRCRGELFF. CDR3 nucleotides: TGTGCCTGGAGATGTCGCGGGGAGCTGTTTTTT.

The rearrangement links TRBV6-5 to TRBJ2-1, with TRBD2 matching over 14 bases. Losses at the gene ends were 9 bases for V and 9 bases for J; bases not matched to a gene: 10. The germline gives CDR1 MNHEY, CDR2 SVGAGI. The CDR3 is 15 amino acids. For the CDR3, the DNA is TGTGCCAGTAGGGAGACTAGCGGGAGGGCCGGTGAGCAGTTCTTC. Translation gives CASRETSGRAGEQFF.

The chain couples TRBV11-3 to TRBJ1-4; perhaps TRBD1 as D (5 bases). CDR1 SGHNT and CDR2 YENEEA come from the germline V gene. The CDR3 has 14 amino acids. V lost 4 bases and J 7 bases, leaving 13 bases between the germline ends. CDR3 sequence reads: CASSSRVSAEKLFF. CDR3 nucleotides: TGTGCCAGCAGCTCCAGGGTCTCGGCTGAAAAACTGTTTTTT.

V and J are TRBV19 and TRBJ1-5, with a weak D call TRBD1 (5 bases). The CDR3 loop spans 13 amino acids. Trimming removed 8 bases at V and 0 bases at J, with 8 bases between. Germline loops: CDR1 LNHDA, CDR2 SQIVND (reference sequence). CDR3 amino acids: CASYRYSNQPQHF. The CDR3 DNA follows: TGTGCCAGTTACAGGTATAGCAATCAGCCCCAGCATTTT.

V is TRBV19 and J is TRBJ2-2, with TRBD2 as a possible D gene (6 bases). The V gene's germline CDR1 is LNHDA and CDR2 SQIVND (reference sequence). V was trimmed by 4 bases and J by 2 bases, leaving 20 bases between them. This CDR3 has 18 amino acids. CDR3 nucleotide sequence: TGTGCCAGTAGTAGGGGGGATTCCTCCTCATGCAACACCGGGGAGCTGTTTTTT. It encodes CASSRGDSSSCNTGELFF.

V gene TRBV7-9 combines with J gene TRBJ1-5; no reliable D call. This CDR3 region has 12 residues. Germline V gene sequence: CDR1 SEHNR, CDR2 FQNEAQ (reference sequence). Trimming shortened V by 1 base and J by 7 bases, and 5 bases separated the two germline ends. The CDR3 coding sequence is TGTGCCAGCAGCTTAGTTGAGCAGCCCCAGCATTTT. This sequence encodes CASSLVEQPQHF. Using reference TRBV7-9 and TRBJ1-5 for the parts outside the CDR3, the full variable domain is DTGVSQNPRHKITKRGQNVTFRCDPISEHNRLYWYRQTLGQGPEFLTYFQNEAQLEKSRLLSDRFSAERPKGSFSTLEIQRTEQGDSAMYLCASSLVEQPQHFGDGTRLSIL.

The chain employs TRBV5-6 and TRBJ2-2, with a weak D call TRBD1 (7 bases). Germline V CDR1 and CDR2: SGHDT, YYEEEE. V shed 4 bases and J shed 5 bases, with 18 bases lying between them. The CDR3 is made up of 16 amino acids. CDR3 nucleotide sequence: TGTGCCAGCAGCGGGGGGTCAGGGGGACGAACCGGGGAGCTGTTTTTT. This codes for CASSGGSGGRTGELFF.

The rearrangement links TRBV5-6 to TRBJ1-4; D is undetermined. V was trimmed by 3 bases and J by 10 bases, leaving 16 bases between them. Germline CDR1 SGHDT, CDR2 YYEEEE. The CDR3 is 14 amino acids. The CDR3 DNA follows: TGTGCCAGCAGCTCCCGGGATTGGCCCGCAAAACTGTTTTTT. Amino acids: CASSSRDWPAKLFF.

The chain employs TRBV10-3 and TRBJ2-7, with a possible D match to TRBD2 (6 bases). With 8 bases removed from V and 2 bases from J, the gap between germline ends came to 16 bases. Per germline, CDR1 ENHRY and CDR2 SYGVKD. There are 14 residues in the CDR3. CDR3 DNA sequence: TGTGCCATCGGGTCCGGGACTGGGACCTACGAGCAGTACTTC. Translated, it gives CAIGSGTGTYEQYF.